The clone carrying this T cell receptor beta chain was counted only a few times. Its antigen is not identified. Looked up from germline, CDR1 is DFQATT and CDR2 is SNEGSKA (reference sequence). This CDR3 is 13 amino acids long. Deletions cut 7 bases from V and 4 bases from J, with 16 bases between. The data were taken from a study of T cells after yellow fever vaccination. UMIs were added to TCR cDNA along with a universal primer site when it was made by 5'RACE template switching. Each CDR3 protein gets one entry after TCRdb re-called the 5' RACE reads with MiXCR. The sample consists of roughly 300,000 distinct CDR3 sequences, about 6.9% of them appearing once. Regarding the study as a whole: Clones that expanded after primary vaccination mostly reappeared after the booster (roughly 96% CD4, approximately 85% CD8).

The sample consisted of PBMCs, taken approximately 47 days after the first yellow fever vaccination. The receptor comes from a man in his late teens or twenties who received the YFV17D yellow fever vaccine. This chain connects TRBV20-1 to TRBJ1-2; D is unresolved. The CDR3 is CSGAKSGFYGYTF. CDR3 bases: TGCAGTGGAGCGAAATCAGGATTCTATGGCTACACCTTC.